This T cell receptor (beta chain) was recovered during a study of regulatory and conventional T cells in RAG deficiency. Whole-study findings and limits: Omenn CD25-high CD127-low cells may be activated cells, not true Tregs. Shannon entropy fell and Simpson indices rose in RAG-deficient patients. Patient subsets had shorter CDR3s; Omenn Treg-Tconv overlap exceeded 75%.

Clones were read by immunoSEQ multiplex PCR, and TCRdb kept only the in-frame ones, dropping some. The sample contains about 7,100 clones, around 91% of which appear only once. As regards this clone: Its antigen is not known.

Genomic DNA came from blood regulatory T cells gated CD4+ CD25-high CD127-low. CDR1 is KGHSH, CDR2 LQKENI, per germline. The CDR3 contains 17 residues. V lost 2 bases, J lost 7 bases, and 23 bases lay in between. These data also featured in a second study, about regulatory T cells. Turning to that study: Amplification used 52 TRBV primers and 13 TRBJ primers.

Sequencing was performed on CD127- CD25+ CD4+ Tregs sorted from blood. This TCR was recovered from a human donor in good health. The chain is built from TRBV18 and TRBJ1-1, with D unresolved. The CDR3 nucleotides read TGTGCCAGCTCACCATTCGTGGGCCCCACCGAGTCCCATGAAGCTTTCTTT. As protein: CASSPFVGPTESHEAFF.